The rows below give T cell receptor beta chains drawn from one sample of a study of cytomegalovirus exposure and HLA in healthy donors. Produced via immunoSEQ multiplex PCR; TCRdb's table is partial and in-frame only. In the table there are 85,000 to 100,000 clones, around three quarters of which are singletons. The source material was PBMCs. Receptors were obtained from a human donor in good health. The CDR3 runs from the conserved cysteine through the conserved F or W. The D gene is left open where the match is weak. Rows give clone size only sometimes, using once, few, many, or a class for an expanded clone.

v_call	d_call	clone_size	j_call	cdr3_aa	cdr3_nt
TRBV2	-	-	TRBJ2-1	CASSEGWNEQFF	TGTGCCAGCAGTGAGGGCTGGAATGAGCAGTTCTTC
TRBV5-1	TRBD2	-	TRBJ2-3	CASSLQRGEIDTQYF	TGCGCCAGCAGCTTGCAGCGGGGCGAGATAGATACGCAGTATTTT
TRBV2	TRBD1	-	TRBJ1-2	CASSVGRGRTTYGYTF	TGTGCCAGCAGTGTCGGCAGGGGGCGAACTACATATGGCTACACCTTC
TRBV19	TRBD1	-	TRBJ1-5	CASRVDRGSGPPQHF	TGTGCCAGTAGAGTGGACAGGGGGTCTGGTCCGCCCCAGCATTTT
TRBV6-5	TRBD1	once	TRBJ1-6	CASSRQGGSPLHF	TGTGCCAGCAGCCGACAGGGGGGATCACCCCTCCACTTT
TRBV6-6	TRBD1	-	TRBJ2-4	CASRQGQRLNIQYF	TGTGCCAGCAGACAGGGACAGCGATTAAACATTCAGTACTTC
TRBV30	-	-	TRBJ1-4	CAIRQVGEKLFF	TGTGCCATACGACAGGTCGGTGAAAAACTGTTTTTT
TRBV27	TRBD1	few	TRBJ2-3	CASRGTVLTDTQYF	TGTGCCAGCAGGGGGACAGTACTCACAGATACGCAGTATTTT
TRBV19	-	-	TRBJ1-2	CASSSKGGNYGYTF	TGTGCCAGTAGTAGCAAGGGGGGGAACTATGGCTACACCTTC
TRBV14	TRBD2	-	TRBJ2-2	CASSLAGGSTGELFF	TGTGCCAGCAGTCTAGCGGGGGGATCAACCGGGGAGCTGTTTTTT
TRBV19	TRBD1	-	TRBJ1-5	CASSRDRGLNQPQHF	TGTGCCAGTAGTCGAGACAGGGGACTGAATCAGCCCCAGCATTTT
TRBV27	-	-	TRBJ1-5	CASSLLTGHQPQHF	TGTGCCAGCAGTTTATTAACAGGGCATCAGCCCCAGCATTTT
TRBV6-5	TRBD1	-	TRBJ1-2	CASRDPGQGAGGYTF	TGTGCCAGTAGGGACCCGGGACAGGGGGCAGGAGGCTACACCTTC
TRBV11-2	TRBD1	-	TRBJ1-2	CASSLLGGSYGYTF	TGTGCCAGCAGCTTGTTAGGGGGCAGCTATGGCTACACCTTC
TRBV9	-	-	TRBJ2-1	CASRALGASYNEQFF	TGTGCCAGCAGGGCCCTGGGGGCTTCCTACAATGAGCAGTTCTTC
TRBV19	-	-	TRBJ2-5	CASKEGPGQETQYF	TGTGCCAGTAAGGAGGGTCCGGGCCAAGAGACCCAGTACTTC
TRBV2	TRBD1	-	TRBJ2-3	CASSERVQGAHTQYF	TGTGCCAGCAGTGAACGAGTACAGGGGGCACATACGCAGTATTTT
TRBV6-5	-	-	TRBJ1-1	CASAGSGLLEAFF	TGTGCCAGCGCCGGTAGCGGGCTCTTGGAAGCTTTCTTT
TRBV7-9	-	-	TRBJ1-5	CASSSITGFGSNQPQHF	TGTGCCAGCAGCTCTATTACAGGGTTTGGGAGCAATCAGCCCCAGCATTTT
TRBV19	-	-	TRBJ1-6	CASSRHSAPSSYNSPLHF	TGTGCCAGTAGTAGACACAGTGCGCCAAGCTCCTATAATTCACCCCTCCACTTT
TRBV7-7	TRBD1	-	TRBJ1-1	CASSRDRGTEAFF	TGTGCCAGCAGCCGGGACAGGGGCACTGAAGCTTTCTTT
TRBV5-1	TRBD1	-	TRBJ1-1	CASSLMGQMNTEAFF	TGCGCCAGCAGCCTCATGGGACAGATGAACACTGAAGCTTTCTTT
TRBV27	TRBD1	-	TRBJ1-1	CASRTFDRGMNTEAFF	TGTGCCAGCAGAACATTCGACAGGGGAATGAACACTGAAGCTTTCTTT
TRBV11-2	TRBD1	-	TRBJ1-1	CASRRTTGQHTEAFF	TGTGCCAGCAGAAGAACGACAGGGCAGCACACTGAAGCTTTCTTT
TRBV18	-	-	TRBJ2-7	CASSPSGPLGEQYF	TGTGCCAGCTCACCCTCGGGTCCGTTGGGCGAGCAGTACTTC
TRBV2	-	-	TRBJ1-2	CASSDRGSLPSYTF	TGTGCCAGCAGTGACCGGGGGTCTCTTCCAAGCTACACCTTC
TRBV15	TRBD2	-	TRBJ2-5	CATSRGGGETQYF	TGTGCCACCAGCAGAGGGGGGGGAGAGACCCAGTACTTC
TRBV11-2	TRBD2	once	TRBJ2-5	CASSLDTVRASGLQETQYF	TGTGCCAGCAGCTTAGATACGGTCCGAGCTAGCGGATTACAAGAGACCCAGTACTTC
TRBV10-1	TRBD1	-	TRBJ1-6	CASSPERTGKGSPLHF	TGCGCCAGCAGTCCGGAACGGACAGGGAAGGGATCACCCCTCCACTTT
TRBV5-1	-	-	TRBJ2-1	CASSLIEGGFMFF	TGCGCCAGCAGCTTGATAGAGGGTGGCTTCATGTTCTTC
TRBV6-5	-	-	TRBJ1-2	CASSYTIDRLSYTF	TGTGCCAGCAGTTACACAATTGACAGGTTGAGCTACACCTTC
TRBV2	-	-	TRBJ2-1	CASSGGSGRSYNEQFF	TGTGCCAGCAGTGGGGGTAGCGGCCGCTCCTACAATGAGCAGTTCTTC
TRBV7-9	-	-	TRBJ1-5	CASSLGGGVSQPQHF	TGTGCCAGCAGCCTCGGAGGGGGGGTAAGTCAGCCCCAGCATTTT
TRBV19	TRBD1	-	TRBJ1-5	CASSIGGTGGYQPQHF	TGTGCCAGTAGTATAGGGGGGACAGGGGGCTATCAGCCCCAGCATTTT